Each of the 32 T cell receptor beta chains below was sequenced from the same sample in a study of CD8 T cells in Susac syndrome. Random hexamers primed reverse transcription of about 0.5 to 1 ug RNA. One entry per CDR3 protein, called by TCRdb with MiXCR from the immunoSEQ multiplex PCR reads. The sample contains 100,000 or so distinct CDR3 sequences, approximately 95% of which appear only once. The sample taken for sequencing was CD8+ T cells from PBMCs. The receptors originated from a human donor with Susac syndrome.

The CDR3 region is CASSPSQEQYF. DNA of the CDR3: TGTGCCAGCAGCCCCTCTCAGGAGCAGTACTTC. This sequence joins TRBV7-9 and TRBJ2-7; D unclear. The ends were cut back, 5 bases at V and 7 bases at J, with 9 bases in the middle. This CDR3 comprises 11 residues. Germline CDR1 is SEHNR and CDR2 is FQNEAQ (reference sequence).

The V and J genes are TRBV12-3 or TRBV12-4 and TRBJ2-5, with D maybe TRBD1 (6 bases). The CDR3 consists of 12 residues. V was shortened by 5 bases and J by 7 bases, with 11 bases between the two germline ends. The CDR3 nucleotides are TGTGCCAGCAGTCCCGGCAGGGGGACCCAGTACTTC. Protein product: CASSPGRGTQYF.

J is TRBJ2-6 and V is TRBV5-4, with TRBD1 as a possible D gene (6 bases). CDR1 and CDR2 (germline): SGHNT, YYREEE (reference sequence). The CDR3 has 16 residues. Trimming pared 4 bases from V and 5 bases from J, leaving 16 bases between. The CDR3 sequence is CASSAASGTRANVLTF. In DNA, the CDR3 is TGTGCCAGCAGCGCCGCCTCAGGGACACGGGCCAACGTCCTGACTTTC. Variable domain in full (rest from reference TRBV5-4 and TRBJ2-6): ETGVTQSPTHLIKTRGQQVTLRCSSQSGHNTVSWYQQALGQGPQFIFQYYREEENGRGNFPPRFSGLQFPNYSSELNVNALELDDSALYLCASSAASGTRANVLTFGAGSRLTVL.

The sample holds one count of this clonotype. The V and J genes are TRBV4-1 and TRBJ1-4; D unresolved. Between the trimmed V and J ends, which lost 4 bases and 1 base, there was a span of 10 bases. Looked up from germline, CDR1 is MGHRA and CDR2 is YSYEKL. The CDR3 loop spans 15 amino acids. The CDR3 here is CASSPFRGTNEKLFF. The CDR3 DNA follows: TGCGCCAGCAGCCCATTCCGGGGAACTAATGAAAAACTGTTTTTT.

This clonotype appeared a single time. CDR3 sequence: CASSQSRDSPLHF. The DNA of the CDR3 is TGTGCCAGCAGCCAATCGAGGGACTCACCCCTCCACTTT. The gene calls are TRBV16 and TRBJ1-6; D is possibly TRBD1 (5 bases). The CDR3 is 13 amino acids. The germline V gene has CDR1 KGHSY and CDR2 FQNENV. Between the trimmed V and J ends, which lost 0 bases and 10 bases, there was a span of 7 bases.

The CDR3 sequence is CASSTLTFSGNTIYF. The CDR3 region has the DNA TGTGCCAGCAGCACATTGACATTCTCTGGAAACACCATATATTTT. The rearrangement joins TRBV12-3 or TRBV12-4 to TRBJ1-3; the D is unclear. Trimming removed 6 bases from V and 0 bases from J, with 12 bases in between. This CDR3 is 15 amino acids long.

The chain couples TRBV6-2 or TRBV6-3 to TRBJ2-5, with a tentative D call TRBD2 (5 bases). This CDR3 comprises 15 residues. The V end lost 5 bases, the J end lost 5 bases, and 18 bases lay between the germline ends. Germline CDR1 is MNHEY and CDR2 is SVGEGT. Here the CDR3 reads CASSATAEVLETQYF. CDR3 nucleotides: TGTGCCAGCAGTGCCACAGCGGAGGTTCTTGAGACCCAGTACTTC.

The genes are TRBV7-2 and TRBJ1-2; TRBD1 might be the D (6 bases). The CDR3 is 15 residues long. Germline CDR1 is SGHTA and CDR2 is FQGNSA. Trimming shortened V by 5 bases and J by 5 bases, and 18 bases separated the two germline ends. The CDR3 protein is CASSASQGRGYGYTF. In nucleotides, the CDR3 is TGTGCCAGCAGCGCCTCACAGGGAAGAGGGTATGGCTACACCTTC. Complete variable domain (other parts from reference TRBV7-2 and TRBJ1-2): GAGVSQSPSNKVTEKGKDVELRCDPISGHTALYWYRQSLGQGLEFLIYFQGNSAPDKSGLPSDRFSAERTGGSVSTLTIQRTQQEDSAVYLCASSASQGRGYGYTFGSGTRLTVV.

This chain connects TRBV28 to TRBJ2-1; 9 bases are a match to TRBD1. After removal of 3 bases from V and 8 bases from J, the junction contained 8 bases not matched to a gene. The CDR3 sequence is 15 residues long. Germline loops: CDR1 MDHEN, CDR2 SYDVKM. CDR3 protein: CASSLVRTGEDEQFF. Here the CDR3 DNA reads TGTGCCAGCAGTTTGGTCCGGACAGGGGAGGATGAGCAGTTCTTC.

The chain recombines TRBV9 with TRBJ2-1; D is uncertain. In germline, CDR1 is SGDLS, CDR2 YYNGEE. The CDR3 is 14 amino acids. Deletions cut 4 bases from V and 5 bases from J, with 13 bases between. The CDR3 DNA reads as TGTGCCAGCAGCTTACGGACCAACAACAATGAGCAGTTCTTC. Its translation is CASSLRTNNNEQFF.

The chain links TRBV18 to TRBJ1-3; D is undetermined. The V end lost 2 bases, the J end lost 2 bases, and 13 bases lay between the germline ends. The CDR3 extends over 16 amino acids. Germline loops: CDR1 KGHSH, CDR2 LQKENI. CDR3 sequence reads: CASSPIETAAGNTIYF. The DNA of the CDR3 is TGTGCCAGCTCACCAATAGAAACAGCAGCTGGAAACACCATATATTTT.

V is TRBV7-8 and J is TRBJ1-2; D uncertain. CDR3 length: 14 residues. The V and J ends lost 10 bases and 2 bases respectively, with 17 bases between them. Per germline, CDR1 SGHVS and CDR2 FQNEAQ. The CDR3 DNA reads as TGTGCCACCCTTAGGCAGGAAGTAAACTATGGCTACACCTTC. Amino acid sequence: CATLRQEVNYGYTF.

The chain recombines TRBV7-9 with TRBJ2-7; 7 nucleotides line up with TRBD1. The CDR3 extends over 15 amino acids. After removal of 5 bases from V and 2 bases from J, the junction contained 9 bases not matched to a gene. Germline V gene lookup returns CDR1 SEHNR and CDR2 FQNEAQ (reference sequence). The CDR3: CASSDPGTETYEQYF. CDR3 DNA: TGTGCCAGCAGCGATCCCGGGACAGAAACCTACGAGCAGTACTTC.

The V gene is TRBV5-1, the J gene TRBJ2-1, with 11 bases matching TRBD2. Germline CDR1 SGHRS, CDR2 YFSETQ. The CDR3 extends over 14 amino acids. V lost 4 bases to trimming and J lost 5 bases; unmatched junction nucleotides: 2. The CDR3 region is CASSRTSGHNEQFF. The CDR3 coding sequence is TGCGCCAGCAGCCGGACTAGCGGGCACAATGAGCAGTTCTTC.

The rearrangement links TRBV7-8 to TRBJ2-5, with D possibly matching TRBD2 (5 bases). V was shortened by 3 bases and J by 1 base, with 21 bases between the two germline ends. CDR1 is SGHVS, CDR2 FQNEAQ, per germline. The CDR3 totals 18 residues. CDR3 nucleotide sequence: TGTGCCAGCAGCTTGAATACGGTTTTGAGGGAGCGCCAAGAGACCCAGTACTTC. This gives the protein CASSLNTVLRERQETQYF.

The rearrangement uses TRBV4-1 and TRBJ2-1; D remains ambiguous. V lost 2 bases, J lost 3 bases, and 5 bases lay in between. This CDR3 contains 13 residues. Per germline, CDR1 MGHRA and CDR2 YSYEKL. The DNA for the CDR3 is TGCGCCAGCAGCCAAATGGTCTACAATGAGCAGTTCTTC. This codes for CASSQMVYNEQFF.

The chain has TRBV3-1 and TRBJ1-2; TRBD1 aligns across 7 bases. With V trimmed by 7 bases and J by 3 bases, 8 bases remained unmatched. Germline assignment: CDR1 LGHDT and CDR2 YNNKEL (reference sequence). The CDR3 is made up of 14 amino acids. In nucleotides, the CDR3 is TGTGCCAGCAAACCCGAAGGGGGCCACTATGGCTACACCTTC. This translates into CASKPEGGHYGYTF.

This rearrangement joins TRBV19 to TRBJ2-4; TRBD1 aligns across 9 bases. The CDR3 length is 13 residues. V was clipped by 5 bases and J by 6 bases; unmatched bases: 2. Germline V gene data show CDR1 as LNHDA and CDR2 as SQIVND (reference sequence). The CDR3 is CASSSGQGNIQYF. The CDR3 nucleotides are TGTGCCAGTAGTTCGGGACAGGGAAACATTCAGTACTTC.

The chain uses TRBV5-6 and TRBJ2-3; TRBD1 might be the D (5 bases). This CDR3 has 15 amino acids. Germline-derived CDR1 and CDR2 are SGHDT and YYEEEE. Trimming removed 1 base from V and 6 bases from J, with 15 bases in between. The CDR3 nucleotides read TGTGCCAGCAGCTTGCAGGGCGCCGATACGGATACGCAGTATTTT. Protein product: CASSLQGADTDTQYF.

The chain is built from TRBV18 and TRBJ2-1; possibly TRBD2 for D (6 bases). Germline V lookup: CDR1 KGHSH, CDR2 LQKENI. The V and J ends lost 3 bases and 7 bases respectively, with 13 bases between them. The CDR3 consists of 14 residues. The CDR3 is CASSPRSRGNEQFF. CDR3 sequence (DNA): TGTGCCAGCTCACCCCGGAGTCGGGGGAATGAGCAGTTCTTC.

The CDR3 nucleotides are TGTGCCAGCAGCTCCTCGGACAGGGGGCTTGAAAAACTGTTTTTT. Protein sequence: CASSSSDRGLEKLFF. The chain joins TRBV11-2 to TRBJ1-4; 11 bases are a match to TRBD1. V gave up 4 bases and J gave up 7 bases; unmatched junction bases: 5. The CDR3 covers 15 residues. The germline V gene has CDR1 SGHAT and CDR2 FQNNGV.

This chain connects TRBV29-1 to TRBJ2-2; D uncertain. The CDR3 length is 13 residues. V shed 3 bases and J shed 4 bases, with 9 bases lying between them. The germline V gene encodes CDR1 SQVTM and CDR2 ANQGSEA. This CDR3 reads CSVDRVGTGELFF. DNA of the CDR3: TGCAGCGTTGACCGGGTGGGCACCGGGGAGCTGTTTTTT.

The chain has TRBV7-9 and TRBJ2-7; 15 bases line up with TRBD2. V lost 5 bases and J lost 6; bases outside the gene matches: 2. Germline CDR1 is SEHNR and CDR2 is FQNEAQ (reference sequence). The CDR3 is made up of 14 amino acids. As DNA, the CDR3 is TGTGCCAGCAGCCTGGGACTAGCGGGAGGCGAGCAGTACTTC. This sequence encodes CASSLGLAGGEQYF.

The chain carries TRBV12-3 or TRBV12-4 and TRBJ1-6; tentatively, D is TRBD1 (6 bases). Trimming pared 5 bases from V and 6 bases from J, leaving 14 bases between. The CDR3 runs 15 residues. The CDR3 nucleotides are TGTGCCAGCAGTCTGGGGGGGCCTTCTAATTCACCCCTCCACTTT. This encodes CASSLGGPSNSPLHF.

This sequence joins TRBV20-1 and TRBJ2-1, with 12 bases aligning to TRBD2. V was pared by 2 bases and J by 12 bases, with 5 bases of the junction left unmatched. Germline V gives CDR1 DFQATT, CDR2 SNEGSKA (reference sequence). The CDR3 extends over 13 amino acids. The CDR3 DNA reads TGCAGTGCTAGAAGACTAGCGGGAGAGGGGCAGTTCTTC. Protein product: CSARRLAGEGQFF.

The rearrangement uses TRBV20-1 and TRBJ1-1, with D tentatively TRBD1 (6 bases). The germline V gene encodes CDR1 DFQATT and CDR2 SNEGSKA (reference sequence). With 6 bases removed from V and 1 base from J, the gap between germline ends came to 15 bases. The CDR3 is 14 residues long. CDR3 in DNA: TGCAGTGCCACAGGGAATCCTGAGAACACTGAAGCTTTCTTT. Its translation: CSATGNPENTEAFF.

The rearrangement uses TRBV27 and TRBJ2-1, with D perhaps matching TRBD2 (5 bases). CDR3 length: 14 amino acids. Trimming stripped 6 bases from V and 8 bases from J, with 17 bases between. The V gene's germline CDR1 is MNHEY and CDR2 SMNVEV (reference sequence). CDR3 residues: CASSPKLGSYEQFF. The CDR3 DNA sequence: TGTGCCAGCAGCCCGAAACTAGGATCATATGAGCAGTTCTTC.

This sequence joins TRBV12-3 or TRBV12-4 and TRBJ2-7, with D tentatively TRBD1 or TRBD2 (5 bases each). CDR3 length equals 15 residues. Trimming left V 8 bases short and J 1 base short, with 18 bases between. CDR3 in amino acids: CASRIARDPSYEQYF. DNA for the CDR3: TGTGCCAGCCGCATTGCTAGGGACCCGTCCTACGAGCAGTACTTC.

The CDR3 bases are TGTGCCAGCAGCCCCCAGGGACAGATGAACACTGAAGCTTTCTTT. Translating gives CASSPQGQMNTEAFF. The chain uses TRBV3-1 and TRBJ1-1; TRBD1 aligns across 7 bases. J lost 0 bases, V lost 4 bases, and 5 bases had no gene match. Germline CDR1 and CDR2: LGHDT and YNNKEL (reference sequence). The CDR3 is made up of 15 amino acids. Together with reference TRBV3-1 and TRBJ1-1, the CDR3 gives the full variable domain: DTAVSQTPKYLVTQMGNDKSIKCEQNLGHDTMYWYKQDSKKFLKIMFSYNNKELIINETVPNRFSPKSPDKAHLNLHINSLELGDSAVYFCASSPQGQMNTEAFFGQGTRLTVV.

J is TRBJ1-1 and V is TRBV20-1, with D perhaps TRBD1 (5 bases). Germline lookup yields CDR1 DFQATT and CDR2 SNEGSKA (reference sequence). The CDR3 runs 12 residues. V shed 2 bases and J shed 3 bases, with 7 bases lying between them. CDR3 sequence: CSARTGYTEAFF. The CDR3 DNA is TGCAGTGCTAGAACAGGATACACTGAAGCTTTCTTT.

The V call is TRBV9, the J call TRBJ2-5; 7 positions agree with TRBD1. Germline V gene lookup returns CDR1 SGDLS and CDR2 YYNGEE. Losses at the gene ends were 3 bases for V and 5 bases for J; bases not matched to a gene: 10. The CDR3 length is 15 residues. The CDR3 loop reads CASSALGTALETQYF. The CDR3 DNA follows: TGTGCCAGCAGCGCACTCGGGACAGCTCTGGAGACCCAGTACTTC. The full variable domain, with the rest looked up from reference TRBV9 and TRBJ2-5, is DSGVTQTPKHLITATGQRVTLRCSPRSGDLSVYWYQQSLDQGLQFLIQYYNGEERAKGNILERFSAQQFPDLHSELNLSSLELGDSALYFCASSALGTALETQYFGPGTRLLVL.

This sequence joins TRBV20-1 and TRBJ1-1, with 8 bases matching TRBD1. CDR1 is DFQATT and CDR2 is SNEGSKA in the germline V gene (reference sequence). V shed 3 bases, J shed 9 bases, and the junction held 3 bases outside the gene matches. The CDR3 sequence is 11 residues long. The CDR3 DNA reads TGCAGTGCTAGGAGGGACAGGCAAGCTTTCTTT. Encoded protein: CSARRDRQAFF.